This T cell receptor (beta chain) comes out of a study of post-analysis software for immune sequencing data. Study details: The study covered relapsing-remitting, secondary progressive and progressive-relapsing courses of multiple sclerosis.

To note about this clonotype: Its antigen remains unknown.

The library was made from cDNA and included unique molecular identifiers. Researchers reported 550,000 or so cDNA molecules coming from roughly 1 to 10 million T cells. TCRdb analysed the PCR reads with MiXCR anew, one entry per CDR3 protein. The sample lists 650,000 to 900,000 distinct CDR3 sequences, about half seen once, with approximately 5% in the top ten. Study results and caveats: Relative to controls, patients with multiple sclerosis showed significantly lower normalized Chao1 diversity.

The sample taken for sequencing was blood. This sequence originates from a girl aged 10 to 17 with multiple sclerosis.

CDR3 amino acids: CASSRDIKSGEQYF. CDR3 DNA sequence: TGCGCCAGCAGCCGGGACATAAAAAGCGGCGAGCAGTACTTC. The chain carries TRBV4-3 and TRBJ2-5; D perhaps matches TRBD1 (6 bases). The DNA end is more similar to TRBJ2-7, so the J call may be wrong. Germline V lookup: CDR1 LGHNA, CDR2 YSLEER. The CDR3 is 14 amino acids.